This TCR beta chain was profiled in a study of blood T cell repertoires in COVID-19. The wider study: The United States, Italy and Spain provided the acute and convalescent COVID-19 samples. PBMCs, B-cell-depleted T cells, or T cells provided the cDNA or gDNA that made up the material.

In the original processing: Amplification of reference gene primers provided the estimated nucleated cell counts. Repertoires were generated with immunoSEQ multiplex PCR, while TCRdb's copy carries only in-frame clones and drops some. Clone size and V and J calls were adopted from that table, with D and trimming inferred from the DNA. This table holds around 79,000 clones, around 89% found once. Trimming cost V 0 bases and J 5 bases, with 21 bases left between them. The CDR3 length is 18 residues. CDR1 SGHRS and CDR2 YFSETQ come from the germline V gene. The chain combines TRBV5-1 with TRBJ2-1, with D maybe TRBD2 (5 bases). The material sequenced was peripheral blood. The sequence came from a man aged 65 to 85 with active or convalescent COVID-19. The CDR3 DNA is TGCGCCAGCAGCTTGGTGCTTATTAGCTCGAGGAGGAACAATGAGCAGTTCTTC. Its translation is CASSLVLISSRRNNEQFF.